The TCR beta chain under discussion was sequenced for a study of monozygotic twins with inflammatory bowel disease. No T cells were sorted before total RNA was taken from whole blood. From the 5' RACE reads, TCRdb lists one entry per CDR3 protein and no DNA. This sample contains 330,000 or so distinct CDR3 sequences. Turning to this clonotype: Its matching antigen is unknown.

Germline V gives CDR1 SGHRS, CDR2 YFSETQ. This CDR3 has 15 amino acids. Study conclusions and caveats: Different subtypes (of T cells) could not be told apart from one another.

The receptor was derived from a human donor with ulcerative colitis or Crohn's disease, or a healthy co-twin of an affected twin (not recorded which). The chain is built from TRBV5-1 and TRBJ2-1. Sequenced: blood. The chain's CDR3 is CASSPELSVYNEQFF.